Below are 15 T cell receptor beta chains sequenced from a single sample in a study of T cells after yellow fever vaccination. TCRdb reprocessed the 5' RACE reads with MiXCR, giving one entry per CDR3 protein. The data show over 200,000 distinct CDR3 sequences, 6% to 8% seen once. The sample here was CD4+ T cells sorted from PBMCs, taken on the day of the yellow fever booster vaccination. The source of these receptors is a man under 40 who received the YFV17D yellow fever vaccine.

V and J are TRBV7-2 and TRBJ2-1; TRBD2 agrees at 7 bases. With V trimmed by 4 bases and J by 0 bases, 9 bases remained unmatched. The CDR3 loop spans 17 amino acids. CDR1 and CDR2 (germline): SGHTA, FQGNSA. The CDR3 nucleotides are TGTGCCAGCAGCTCCCTCCGCCCTAGCGGCTCCTACAATGAGCAGTTCTTC. This codes for CASSSLRPSGSYNEQFF.

This clonotype was seen many times. The V call is TRBV6-2 or TRBV6-3, the J call TRBJ2-5, with D unresolved. This CDR3 is built from 13 residues. CDR1 is MNHEY and CDR2 is SVGEGT in the germline V gene. V lost 7 bases and J 0 bases, leaving 9 bases between the germline ends. This CDR3 is CASTVRYQETQYF. CDR3 DNA: TGTGCCAGCACCGTTCGGTACCAAGAGACCCAGTACTTC.

This clonotype has ten or more counts. This chain uses TRBV3-1 with TRBJ2-1; D is undetermined. The V end was cut by 1 base, the J end by 10 bases, with 5 bases between. CDR3 length: 11 residues. The germline CDR1 and CDR2 sequences are LGHDT and YNNKEL (reference sequence). The CDR3 DNA sequence: TGTGCCAGCAGCCAAGGGCTGGAGCAGTTCTTC. Amino acids: CASSQGLEQFF.

This clonotype was detected many times. This chain links TRBV3-1 with TRBJ1-1; 10 bases match TRBD1. Germline assignment: CDR1 LGHDT and CDR2 YNNKEL (reference sequence). V was pared by 4 bases and J by 4 bases, with 3 bases of the junction left unmatched. The CDR3 covers 14 residues. The CDR3 sequence: CASSPRTGGTEAFF. The DNA for the CDR3 is TGTGCCAGCAGCCCGAGGACAGGGGGCACTGAAGCTTTCTTT.

CDR3 sequence (DNA): TGCAGTGCGTCACCGGGACTAAGCTACGAGCAGTACTTC. Translation: CSASPGLSYEQYF. The genes are TRBV20-1 and TRBJ2-7; 7 positions agree with TRBD2. Germline V gives CDR1 DFQATT, CDR2 SNEGSKA (reference sequence). After removal of 6 bases from V and 3 bases from J, the junction contained 8 bases not matched to a gene. The CDR3 is made up of 13 amino acids.

Written as DNA, the CDR3 is TGTGCCAGCAGTTTCGTCAGGGAGGGGGAGACCCAGTACTTC. It yields the protein CASSFVREGETQYF. V gene TRBV5-5 combines with J gene TRBJ2-5, with 7 bases matching TRBD2. The trim removed 5 bases at V and 5 bases at J, leaving 9 bases unmatched. Per germline, CDR1 SGHKS and CDR2 YYEKEE (reference sequence). This CDR3 is built from 14 residues.

A few counts support this clonotype. This rearrangement joins TRBV4-2 to TRBJ2-5; D not certain. Trimming shortened V by 1 base and J by 0 bases, and 6 bases separated the two germline ends. This CDR3 comprises 14 residues. From germline, CDR1 is LGHNA and CDR2 YNFKEQ. The CDR3 here is CASSQAQYQETQYF. CDR3 coding DNA: TGTGCCAGCAGCCAAGCTCAATACCAAGAGACCCAGTACTTC.

About this clonotype: An end of the junction differs from the germline gene, which may be a read error. The chain carries TRBV3-1 and TRBJ2-3; the D gene is possibly TRBD1 (7 bases). Germline V lookup: CDR1 LGHDT, CDR2 YNNKEL (reference sequence). The length of the CDR3 is 15 residues. CDR3 DNA: TGTGCCAGCAGCAAGGAGGGGGCTAGCACACATACGCAGTATTTT. Translating it yields CASSKEGASTHTQYF.

This clonotype was seen just once. The rearrangement links TRBV3-1 to TRBJ1-6; D remains unclear. The V and J ends lost 8 bases and 7 bases respectively, with 12 bases between them. CDR1 LGHDT and CDR2 YNNKEL come from the germline V gene (reference sequence). This CDR3 region has 13 residues. Written as DNA, the CDR3 is TGTGCCAGCCGCCCGGTCGAGAATTCACCCCTCCACTTT. Encoded protein: CASRPVENSPLHF.

This clonotype has a count of ten or more. The V and J genes are TRBV5-1 and TRBJ2-3, with D tentatively TRBD2 (6 bases). The germline V and J ends were trimmed by 4 bases and 7 bases, with 19 bases remaining between them. This CDR3 has 15 residues. The germline gives CDR1 SGHRS, CDR2 YFSETQ. CDR3 in amino acids: CASSPLTGASYTQYF. The CDR3 DNA reads as TGCGCCAGCAGCCCCCTGACGGGAGCGTCATATACGCAGTATTTT.

The chain joins TRBV11-3 to TRBJ2-1; 8 bases are shared with TRBD2. The CDR3 has 15 amino acids. Trimming cost V 3 bases and J 7 bases; bases outside gene matches: 8. Germline CDR1 and CDR2: SGHNT and YENEEA. CDR3 sequence: CASSLGSGSMNEQFF. The CDR3 nucleotides read TGTGCCAGCAGCTTGGGCAGCGGGAGCATGAATGAGCAGTTCTTC.

The table lists this clonotype with a few counts. The V and J genes are TRBV9 and TRBJ2-6, with no clear D. Deletions cut 4 bases from V and 0 bases from J, with 8 bases between. This CDR3 comprises 15 residues. Germline V gene sequence: CDR1 SGDLS, CDR2 YYNGEE. In DNA, the CDR3 is TGTGCCAGCAGCCTTCTAATCTCTGGGGCCAACGTCCTGACTTTC. Encoded protein: CASSLLISGANVLTF.

This clonotype was detected only a few times. The chain uses TRBV12-3 or TRBV12-4 and TRBJ2-5, with D maybe TRBD2 (5 bases). The CDR3 has 13 amino acids. Trimming shortened V by 5 bases and J by 2 bases, and 9 bases separated the two germline ends. CDR3 loop: CASSRTEQETQYF. The CDR3 DNA sequence: TGTGCCAGCAGTAGGACTGAACAAGAGACCCAGTACTTC.

This clonotype was seen more than once but under ten times. The chain recombines TRBV7-2 with TRBJ2-1, with D possibly being TRBD2 (6 bases). CDR3 length: 16 residues. Trimming stripped 2 bases from V and 6 bases from J, with 17 bases between. In germline, CDR1 is SGHTA, CDR2 FQGNSA. The CDR3 DNA is TGTGCCAGCAGCTTAAATCAGCGGGCCCTAGGCAATGAGCAGTTCTTC. It specifies CASSLNQRALGNEQFF.

Concerning this clonotype itself: One end of the junction is discordant with germline, which a read error may explain. The V and J genes are TRBV20-1 and TRBJ2-1; no reliable D call. The CDR3 totals 14 residues. Germline V CDR1 and CDR2: DFQATT, SNEGSKA (reference sequence). CDR3 residues: CSAREGPSYNEQLF. CDR3 in DNA: TGCAGTGCTAGAGAAGGCCCCTCCTACAATGAGCAGCTCTTC.